This T cell receptor (beta chain) emerged from a study of blood T cell repertoires in COVID-19. Study-wide context: Sites in the United States, Italy and Spain provided acute and convalescent COVID-19 samples. T cells, B-cell-depleted T cells, or PBMCs provided the cDNA or gDNA that served as material.

Original handling: Counts of nucleated cells, estimated from reference gene primer amplification, were obtained. Profiling relied on immunoSEQ multiplex PCR, and the TCRdb table lists in-frame clones only, not all of them. The DNA was the basis for D and trimming; V, J and clone size are from that table. The table includes some 190,000 clones, about 83% detected once. Sample: peripheral blood. The TCR originated in an older woman with active or convalescent COVID-19.

In nucleotides, the CDR3 is TGTGCCATCTCCCCGACTAGCGGAATTCAAGAGACCCAGTACTTC. Its protein is CAISPTSGIQETQYF. The chain has TRBV10-3 and TRBJ2-5, with 9 bases identical to TRBD2. The germline V gene has CDR1 ENHRY and CDR2 SYGVKD. The V segment lost 8 bases and the J segment 2 bases; nucleotides outside the gene matches: 9. There are 15 residues in the CDR3.